Below, 5 T cell receptor beta chains from the same sample are listed, as sequenced in a study of vaccination and CD4 T cells after COVID-19. No antigen has been assigned to these receptors. Treatment reported: roughly ten-day PBMC culture with coronavirus spike peptide pools or control peptides (ViraFEST assay). The study sequenced cultured CD4+ T cell DNA using the Oncomine TCR Beta short-read assay. Each CDR3 protein gets one entry after TCRdb re-called the PCR reads with MiXCR. The table shows about 3,400 distinct CDR3 sequences, with less than 20% occurring only once. Sequencing was performed on CD4+ T cells from blood, cultured in vitro. The receptor source for this set is a human donor who had recovered from COVID-19.

The rearrangement joins TRBV29-1 to TRBJ2-1, with 11 bases lining up with TRBD2. Germline V gene lookup returns CDR1 SQVTM and CDR2 ANQGSEA. Trimming took 4 bases from V and 5 from J; bases not matched to a gene: 1. CDR3 size: 13 residues. CDR3 sequence: CSVVAGGNNEQFF. The CDR3 coding sequence is TGCAGCGTTGTAGCGGGGGGGAACAATGAGCAGTTCTTC.

The rearrangement joins TRBV5-5 to TRBJ2-3; D is unclear. With 2 bases removed from V and 9 bases from J, the gap between germline ends came to 16 bases. CDR3 size: 14 residues. The germline V gene has CDR1 SGHKS and CDR2 YYEKEE (reference sequence). The CDR3 DNA reads as TGTGCCAGCAGCTTCGACTGGACCGATCGGACGCAGTATTTT. This sequence encodes CASSFDWTDRTQYF.

A few counts support this clonotype. The chain recombines TRBV7-3 with TRBJ1-6; maybe TRBD1 (6 bases). The V and J ends lost 4 bases and 9 bases respectively, with 13 bases between them. CDR1 and CDR2 from the germline V gene are SGHTA and FQGTGA. The CDR3 consists of 14 residues. The DNA of the CDR3 is TGTGCCAGCAGCTCTAGGGGGGCTGGTTCACCCCTCCACTTT. Protein product: CASSSRGAGSPLHF.

The chain couples TRBV29-1 to TRBJ1-1; the D is unclear. The CDR3 is 15 amino acids. V shed 0 bases and J shed 3 bases, with 14 bases lying between them. Germline lookup yields CDR1 SQVTM and CDR2 ANQGSEA. CDR3 in DNA: TGCAGCGTTGAAGAGATCCTATCCTGGGACACTGAAGCTTTCTTT. Residues: CSVEEILSWDTEAFF.

By share, this clonotype counts as medium-sized. The chain uses TRBV11-3 and TRBJ2-3, with TRBD2 matching 9 bases. Germline CDR1 SGHNT, CDR2 YENEEA. V gave up 2 bases and J gave up 6 bases; unmatched junction bases: 3. There are 14 residues in the CDR3. CDR3 sequence: CASSLNSGGDTQYF. The DNA of the CDR3 is TGTGCCAGCAGCTTAAATAGCGGGGGCGATACGCAGTATTTT.